This record looks at one T cell receptor (beta chain) sequence and its context. Its specificity is unknown. This entry comes from a study of cytomegalovirus exposure and HLA in healthy donors. Study as a whole: The 90 to 150 validation repertoires, a later analysis reported, used the same platform as the roughly 710 first-cohort repertoires. Study-level findings and limits: The study designated over 150 TCR beta chains cytomegalovirus-associated. Reports described diagnosis of cytomegalovirus status by the classifier as highly specific and sensitive. Most sequenced TCRs were rare (though some public TCRs occurred in many donors).

The germline V gene encodes CDR1 MRHNA and CDR2 SNTAGT. The CDR3 sequence is 16 residues long. Germline trimming cut 0 bases from V and 7 bases from J; bases unmatched to any gene: 3. Using immunoSEQ multiplex PCR, the repertoire was profiled, and TCRdb retains in-frame clones only, with some absent. The sample carries a few hundred thousand clones, around 86% recorded once. The sequenced sample was PBMCs. The rearrangement uses TRBV6-4 and TRBJ2-1; 13 bases align to TRBD2. The sequence was collected from a woman aged 18-29 years in good health and CMV-seronegative. The CDR3 region has the DNA TGTGCCAGCAGTGACTCTACTAGCGGGAGGGGGAATGAGCAGTTCTTC. This sequence encodes CASSDSTSGRGNEQFF.